The source of this TCR beta chain is a study of Ad26.COV2.S vaccination and SARS-CoV-2 variants. Overall study: Trial arm assignment for the donor was COV1001 Ad26.COV2.S. Study findings and constraints: Measurements of TCR breadth and depth may have given underestimates of the total T cell responses. Researchers reported similar non-spike TCR breadth in vaccine and placebo recipients.

Treatment: some 19 received Ad26.COV2.S at low or high dose, single or two shots; five or six received placebo; per-sample allocation not given. It was on day 63 after the first vaccine or placebo injection that samples were taken. Between the trimmed V and J ends, which lost 0 bases and 8 bases, there was a span of 5 bases. The CDR3 extends over 11 amino acids. Looked up from germline, CDR1 is SGHDT and CDR2 is YYEEEE. For this clone: Its antigen is undetermined.

Sequencing was performed with immunoSEQ multiplex PCR; in TCRdb, only in-frame clones are kept and a portion is missing. The table shows fewer than 900,000 clones, with 89% occurring only once. V and J are TRBV5-6 and TRBJ1-2, with unresolved D. This sample comprised peripheral blood, obtained in a trial of Ad26.COV2.S vaccine versus placebo. The TCR originated in a person between 18 and 59 years old who received the Ad26.COV2.S COVID-19 vaccine or a placebo. The CDR3 DNA reads TGTGCCAGCAGCTTGGAATGGGGCTACACCTTC. It is translated as CASSLEWGYTF.